These 10 T cell receptor beta chains were sequenced from one sample in a study of regulatory T cells in long-lasting Graves disease. Time point described: newly diagnosed GD, antithyroid drugs for less than 3 months. Extracted RNA from PBMCs served as the source of the TCR library. Arm-PCR with iRepertoire HTBI primers amplified the CDR3 regions for these TCR beta libraries. TCRdb recomputed calls from the multiplex PCR reads with MiXCR, one row per CDR3 protein. The repertoire consists of 540,000 or so distinct CDR3 sequences, with roughly 13% occurring once and the leading ten covering roughly a tenth. This same sample was also part of a study on T cells in Graves' hyperthyroidism and ophthalmopathy.

The input for sequencing was peripheral blood mononuclear cells (PBMCs), taken at new diagnosis, from a patient treated with antithyroid drugs. These receptors were collected from a man aged 25-40 years with Graves disease.

This clonotype turned up a few times. Its ends do not fully match the called genes, so a read error is possible. The chain has TRBV29-1 and TRBJ1-1; D is unclear. The CDR3 spans 10 residues. The germline V gene encodes CDR1 SQVTM and CDR2 ANQGSEA. The CDR3 loop reads CSVLAAEASF. The CDR3 DNA follows: TGCAGCGTTCTTGCAGCTGAAGCTTCCTTT. Filled out from reference TRBV29-1 and TRBJ1-1, the complete variable domain reads SAVISQKPSRDICQRGTSLTIQCQVDSQVTMMFWYRQQPGQSLTLIATANQGSEATYESGFVIDKFPISRPNLTFSTLTVSNMSPEDSSIYLCSVLAAEASFGQGTRLTVV.

This clonotype was detected ten times or more. This chain links TRBV7-9 with TRBJ1-2; D is possibly TRBD1 (5 bases). Germline V gene lookup returns CDR1 SEHNR and CDR2 FQNEAQ (reference sequence). The CDR3 is 14 residues long. Trimming removed 5 bases at V and 3 bases at J, with 13 bases between. The CDR3 DNA sequence: TGTGCCAGCAGCCCCCCCGACAGCTACTATGGCTACACCTTC. This translates into CASSPPDSYYGYTF.

This clonotype was picked up many times. The chain has TRBV27 and TRBJ2-7; D gene uncertain. Trimming cost V 6 bases and J 9 bases, with 21 bases left between them. Germline V gene lookup returns CDR1 MNHEY and CDR2 SMNVEV (reference sequence). This CDR3 contains 14 residues. The CDR3, as DNA: TGTGCCAGCAGCGTATCCTCGGGTGGCGGTGTGCAGTACTTC. Translating gives CASSVSSGGGVQYF.

The sample holds a few counts of this clonotype. J is TRBJ2-1 and V is TRBV9; a weak D match, TRBD1 (6 bases). V was pared by 3 bases and J by 3 bases, with 10 bases between. CDR1 and CDR2 (germline): SGDLS, YYNGEE. The CDR3 spans 14 residues. The CDR3 sequence is CASSEADSYNEQFF. CDR3 bases: TGTGCCAGCAGCGAAGCGGACAGCTACAATGAGCAGTTCTTC.

This clonotype was observed a few times. This chain links TRBV7-8 with TRBJ2-5; tentatively, D is TRBD2 (6 bases). V lost 3 bases and J lost 5, with 22 bases in between. The CDR3 is made up of 17 amino acids. Germline CDR1 SGHVS, CDR2 FQNEAQ. Here the CDR3 reads CASSFPLGTGESETQYF. The CDR3 region has the DNA TGTGCCAGCAGCTTTCCCCTAGGGACGGGAGAGAGTGAGACCCAGTACTTC.

About this clonotype itself: This sequence may be a read error, since a much larger clone differs from it by one base. This chain uses TRBV7-8 with TRBJ1-5, with D perhaps TRBD1 (6 bases). The CDR3 covers 15 residues. Germline lookup yields CDR1 SGHVS and CDR2 FQNEAQ. V was clipped by 5 bases and J by 9 bases, with 20 bases between them. CDR3 region: CASSRAGSLGGPQHF. The CDR3 DNA reads TGTGCCAGCAGCCGCGCCGGCAGCCTAGGGGGGCCCCAGCATTTT. The full variable domain, rest sourced from reference TRBV7-8 and TRBJ1-5, is GAGVSQSPRYKVAKRGQDVALRCDPISGHVSLFWYQQALGQGPEFLTYFQNEAQLDKSGLPSDRFFAERPEGSVSTLKIQRTQQEDSAVYLCASSRAGSLGGPQHFGDGTRLSIL.

This clonotype occurred many times. The rearrangement uses TRBV27 and TRBJ2-1; 7 bases are a match to TRBD1. This CDR3 is built from 17 residues. CDR1 and CDR2 from the germline V gene are MNHEY and SMNVEV (reference sequence). J gave up 7 bases and V 6 bases, and 18 bases lay outside the gene matches. In DNA, the CDR3 is TGTGCCAGCAGCCAAACTTCCGGGACAGTACTAGGAAATGAGCAGTTCTTC. It yields the protein CASSQTSGTVLGNEQFF.

Concerning this clonotype: With a much larger clone just one base away, this may be a read error. The rearrangement uses TRBV7-9 and TRBJ1-2; D is uncertain. Per the germline V gene, CDR1 is SEHNR and CDR2 is FQNEAQ (reference sequence). CDR3 length: 11 residues. The V and J ends lost 4 bases and 6 bases respectively, with 6 bases between them. The CDR3 reads CASSSNDGYTF. The CDR3 nucleotides are TGTGCCAGCAGCTCAAACGATGGCTACACCTTC. Looking up the rest from reference TRBV7-9 and TRBJ1-2 gives the full variable domain: DTGVSQNPRHKITKRGQNVTFRCDPISEHNRLYWYRQTLGQGPEFLTYFQNEAQLEKSRLLSDRFSAERPKGSFSTLEIQRTEQGDSAMYLCASSSNDGYTFGSGTRLTVV.

This clonotype was counted many times. This chain joins TRBV3-1 and TRBJ2-1; weak D call: TRBD2 (6 bases). The germline CDR1 and CDR2 sequences are LGHDT and YNNKEL (reference sequence). The CDR3 length is 17 residues. Trimming stripped 3 bases from V and 0 bases from J, with 15 bases between. CDR3 in amino acids: CASSQALAIRSYNEQFF. The CDR3 nucleotides read TGTGCCAGCAGCCAGGCCCTAGCGATCCGCTCCTACAATGAGCAGTTCTTC.

This clonotype appeared many times. V is TRBV19 and J is TRBJ2-7; D remains unclear. This CDR3 is 12 amino acids long. Trimming took off 3 bases at V and 3 bases at J, with 6 bases between the two ends. Germline-derived CDR1 and CDR2 are LNHDA and SQIVND (reference sequence). The CDR3 coding sequence is TGTGCCAGTAGTATCTCAAGCTACGAGCAGTACTTC. It codes for CASSISSYEQYF.